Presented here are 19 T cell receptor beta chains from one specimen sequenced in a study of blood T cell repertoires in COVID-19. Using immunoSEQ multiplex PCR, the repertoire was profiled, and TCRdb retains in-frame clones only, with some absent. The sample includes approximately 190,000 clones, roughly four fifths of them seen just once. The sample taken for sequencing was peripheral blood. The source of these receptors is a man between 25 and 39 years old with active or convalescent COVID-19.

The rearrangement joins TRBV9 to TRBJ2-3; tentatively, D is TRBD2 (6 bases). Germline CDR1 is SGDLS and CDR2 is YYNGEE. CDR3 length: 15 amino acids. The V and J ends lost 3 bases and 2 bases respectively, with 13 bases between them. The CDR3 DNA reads TGTGCCAGCAGCGCGCTTAGCGGAAACACAGATACGCAGTATTTT. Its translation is CASSALSGNTDTQYF.

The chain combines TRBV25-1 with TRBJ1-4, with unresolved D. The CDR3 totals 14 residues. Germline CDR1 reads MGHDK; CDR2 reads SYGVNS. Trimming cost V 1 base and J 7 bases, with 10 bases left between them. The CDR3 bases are TGTGCCAGCAGTGAATTAGTCCGAGGTGAAAAACTGTTTTTT. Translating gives CASSELVRGEKLFF. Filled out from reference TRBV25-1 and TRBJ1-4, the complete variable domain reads EADIYQTPRYLVIGTGKKITLECSQTMGHDKMYWYQQDPGMELHLIHYSYGVNSTEKGDLSSESTVSRIRTEHFPLTLESARPSHTSQYLCASSELVRGEKLFFGSGTQLSVL.

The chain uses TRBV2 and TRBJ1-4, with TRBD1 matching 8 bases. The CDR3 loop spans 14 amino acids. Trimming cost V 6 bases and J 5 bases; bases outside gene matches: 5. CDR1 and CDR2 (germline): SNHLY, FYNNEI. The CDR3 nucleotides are TGTGCCAGCAGGGCGGACAGGGCCAATGAAAAACTGTTTTTT. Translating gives CASRADRANEKLFF.

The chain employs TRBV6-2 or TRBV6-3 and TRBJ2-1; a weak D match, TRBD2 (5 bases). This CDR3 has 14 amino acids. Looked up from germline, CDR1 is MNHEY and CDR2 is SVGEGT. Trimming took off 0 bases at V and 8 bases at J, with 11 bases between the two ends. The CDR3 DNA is TGTGCCAGCAGTTACTCGGACTCCCGCGATGAGCAGTTCTTC. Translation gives CASSYSDSRDEQFF.

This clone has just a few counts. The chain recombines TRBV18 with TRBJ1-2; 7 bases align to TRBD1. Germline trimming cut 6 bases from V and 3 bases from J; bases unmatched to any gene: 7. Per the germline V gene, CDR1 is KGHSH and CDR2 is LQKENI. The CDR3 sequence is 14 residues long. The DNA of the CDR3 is TGTGCCAGCTCCCCCAACAGGGGAGACTATGGCTACACCTTC. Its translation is CASSPNRGDYGYTF.

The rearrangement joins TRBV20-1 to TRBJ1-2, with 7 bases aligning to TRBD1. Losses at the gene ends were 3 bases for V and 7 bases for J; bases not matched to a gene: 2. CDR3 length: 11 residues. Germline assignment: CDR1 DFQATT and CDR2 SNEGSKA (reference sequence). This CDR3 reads CSASPGGGYTF. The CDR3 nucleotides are TGCAGTGCTAGTCCAGGGGGTGGCTACACCTTC.

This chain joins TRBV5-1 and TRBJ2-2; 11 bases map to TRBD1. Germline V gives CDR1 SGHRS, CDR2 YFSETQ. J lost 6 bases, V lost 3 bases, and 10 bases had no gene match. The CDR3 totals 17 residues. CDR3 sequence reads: CASSSGTGGSGAGELFF. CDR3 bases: TGCGCCAGCAGCTCCGGGACAGGGGGTTCGGGTGCCGGGGAGCTGTTTTTT.

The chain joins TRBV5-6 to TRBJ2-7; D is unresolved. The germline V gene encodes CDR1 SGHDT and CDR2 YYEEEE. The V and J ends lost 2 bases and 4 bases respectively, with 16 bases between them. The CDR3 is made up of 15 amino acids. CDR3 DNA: TGTGCCAGCAGCTTCGGTCCCACGCTCGCATACGAGCAGTACTTC. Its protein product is CASSFGPTLAYEQYF.

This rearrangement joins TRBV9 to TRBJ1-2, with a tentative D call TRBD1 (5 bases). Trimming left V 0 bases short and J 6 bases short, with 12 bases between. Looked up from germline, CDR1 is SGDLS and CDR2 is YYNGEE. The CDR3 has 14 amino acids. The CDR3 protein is CASSVARDRNGYTF. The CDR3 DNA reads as TGTGCCAGCAGCGTAGCCAGGGATCGAAATGGCTACACCTTC.

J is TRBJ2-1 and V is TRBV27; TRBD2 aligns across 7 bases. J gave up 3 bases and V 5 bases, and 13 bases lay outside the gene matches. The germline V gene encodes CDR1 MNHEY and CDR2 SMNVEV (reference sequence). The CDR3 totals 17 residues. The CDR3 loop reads CASSLTAGGSSYNEQFF. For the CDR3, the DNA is TGTGCCAGCAGTCTAACCGCCGGCGGGAGTAGCTACAATGAGCAGTTCTTC.

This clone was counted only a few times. The CDR3 loop is CASGPPGQGIGYTF. CDR3 DNA: TGTGCTAGTGGCCCCCCCGGACAGGGAATTGGCTACACCTTC. This chain uses TRBV12-5 with TRBJ1-2, with 8 bases aligning to TRBD1. This CDR3 contains 14 residues. V lost 6 bases to trimming and J lost 7 bases; unmatched junction nucleotides: 10. Germline V gene data show CDR1 as LGHNT and CDR2 as FRNRAP.

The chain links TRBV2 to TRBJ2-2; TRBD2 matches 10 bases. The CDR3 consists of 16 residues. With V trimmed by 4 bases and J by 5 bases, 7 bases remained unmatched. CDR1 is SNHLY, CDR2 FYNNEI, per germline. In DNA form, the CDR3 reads TGTGCCAGCAGTGGGCCTAGCGGGAGTCTGACCGGGGAGCTGTTTTTT. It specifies CASSGPSGSLTGELFF.

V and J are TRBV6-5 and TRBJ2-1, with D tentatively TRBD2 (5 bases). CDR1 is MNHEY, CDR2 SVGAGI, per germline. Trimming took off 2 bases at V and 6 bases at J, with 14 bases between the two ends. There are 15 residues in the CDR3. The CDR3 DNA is TGTGCCAGCAGTTACCTAGGACTGGCGGTCAATGAGCAGTTCTTC. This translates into CASSYLGLAVNEQFF.

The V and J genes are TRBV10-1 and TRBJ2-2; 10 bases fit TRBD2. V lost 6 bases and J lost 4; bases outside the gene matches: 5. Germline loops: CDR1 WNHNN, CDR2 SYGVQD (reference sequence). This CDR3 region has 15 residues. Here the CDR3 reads CASSPGLASTGELFF. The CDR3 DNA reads TGCGCCAGCAGCCCGGGACTAGCGAGCACCGGGGAGCTGTTTTTT.

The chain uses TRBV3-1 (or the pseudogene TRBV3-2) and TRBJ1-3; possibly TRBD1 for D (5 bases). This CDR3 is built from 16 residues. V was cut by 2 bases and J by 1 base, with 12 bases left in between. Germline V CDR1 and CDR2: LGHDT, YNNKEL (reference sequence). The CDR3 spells CASSQHQGMSGNTIYF. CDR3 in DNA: TGTGCCAGCAGCCAACATCAGGGAATGTCTGGAAACACCATATATTTT.

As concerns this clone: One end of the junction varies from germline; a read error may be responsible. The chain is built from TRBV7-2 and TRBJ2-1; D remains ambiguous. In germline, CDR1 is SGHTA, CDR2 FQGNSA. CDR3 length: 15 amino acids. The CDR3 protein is CASTLVLLADNEQFF. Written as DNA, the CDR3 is TGTGCCAGCACCTTAGTGCTCCTCGCGGACAATGAGCAGTTCTTC. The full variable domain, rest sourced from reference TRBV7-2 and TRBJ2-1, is GAGVSQSPSNKVTEKGKDVELRCDPISGHTALYWYRQSLGQGLEFLIYFQGNSAPDKSGLPSDRFSAERTGGSVSTLTIQRTQQEDSAVYLCASTLVLLADNEQFFGPGTRLTVL.

CDR3 in amino acids: CASTTGQKFNEQFF. CDR3 bases: TGTGCCAGTACCACGGGACAGAAATTCAATGAGCAGTTCTTC. The J gene is TRBJ2-1, the V gene TRBV19; 7 nucleotides match TRBD1. Germline lookup yields CDR1 LNHDA and CDR2 SQIVND (reference sequence). V lost 7 bases to trimming and J lost 6 bases; unmatched junction nucleotides: 9. The CDR3 is 14 residues long.

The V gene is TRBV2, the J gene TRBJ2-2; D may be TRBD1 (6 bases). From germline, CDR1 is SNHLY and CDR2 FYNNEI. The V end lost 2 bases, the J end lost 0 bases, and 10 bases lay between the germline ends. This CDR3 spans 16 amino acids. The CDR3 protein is CASSEPDSSNTGELFF. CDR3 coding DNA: TGTGCCAGCAGTGAACCGGACAGCTCGAACACCGGGGAGCTGTTTTTT.

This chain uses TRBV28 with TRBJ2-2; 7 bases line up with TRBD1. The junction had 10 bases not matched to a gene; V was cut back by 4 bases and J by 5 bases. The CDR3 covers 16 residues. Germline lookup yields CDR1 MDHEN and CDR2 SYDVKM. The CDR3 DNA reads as TGTGCCAGCAGTTGGGCACAGGGGTCGGGGACCGGGGAGCTGTTTTTT. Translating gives CASSWAQGSGTGELFF.